This T cell receptor (beta chain) was found in a study of blood T cell repertoires in COVID-19. This clone occurred a few times. Germline loops: CDR1 SGHAT, CDR2 FQNNGV. The length of the CDR3 is 19 residues. Trimming left V 4 bases short and J 0 bases short, with 19 bases between. Assay used: immunoSEQ multiplex PCR; TCRdb lists only in-frame clones, some missing. The profile shows fewer than 400,000 clones, about 85% of them singletons. The chain combines TRBV11-2 with TRBJ1-6; no clear D. This TCR was recovered from a young woman with acute or convalescent COVID-19. The source material was peripheral blood. CDR3 amino acids: CASSSYGVMGSSYNSPLHF. The CDR3 DNA sequence: TGTGCCAGCAGCTCCTACGGGGTAATGGGGAGCTCCTATAATTCACCCCTCCACTTT.